The clone carrying this T cell receptor delta chain came up a few times. TCRdb lists the protein of a much larger clone for this DNA, which differs at residue 16, so this is likely a read error; the protein given here is translated from the DNA itself. TCRdb re-called the RT-PCR reads via CATT. In the table there are about 1,300 delta-chain clones, 2.7% of which are singletons. The sample originates from a study of gamma-delta T cells after stem cell transplantation. The germline gives CDR1 GEAIGNYY, CDR2 EKD. The CDR3 runs to 18 residues. The sequencing input was gamma-delta T cells. This chain connects TRDV2 to TRDJ1; 11 bases fit TRDD3. This TCR was sampled from a human donor. It is not recorded whose cells these are; they may come from a transplant donor. The CDR3 bases are TGTGCCTGTGACGCCCTACTGGGGGATAGGATGTACACCGATAAACCCATCTTT. It yields the protein CACDALLGDRMYTDKPIF.